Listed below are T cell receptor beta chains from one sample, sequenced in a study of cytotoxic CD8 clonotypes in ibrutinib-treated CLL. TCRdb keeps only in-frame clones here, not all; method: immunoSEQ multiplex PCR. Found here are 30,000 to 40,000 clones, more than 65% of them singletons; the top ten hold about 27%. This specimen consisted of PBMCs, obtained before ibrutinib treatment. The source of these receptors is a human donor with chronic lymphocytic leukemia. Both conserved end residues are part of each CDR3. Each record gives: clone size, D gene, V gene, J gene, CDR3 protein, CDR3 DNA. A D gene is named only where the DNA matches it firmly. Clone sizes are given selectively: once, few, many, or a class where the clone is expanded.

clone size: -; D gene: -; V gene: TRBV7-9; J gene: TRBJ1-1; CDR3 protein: CASSLQGIYTEAFF; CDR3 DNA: TGTGCCAGCAGCTTACAGGGGATTTACACTGAAGCTTTCTTT
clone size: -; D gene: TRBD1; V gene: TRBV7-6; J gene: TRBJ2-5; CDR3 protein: CASSSGTAPRETQYF; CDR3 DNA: TGTGCCAGCAGCTCCGGGACAGCCCCGCGAGAGACCCAGTACTTC
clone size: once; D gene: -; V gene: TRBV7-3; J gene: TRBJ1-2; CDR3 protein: CASTFGGYTF; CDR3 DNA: TGTGCCAGCACATTCGGGGGCTACACCTTC
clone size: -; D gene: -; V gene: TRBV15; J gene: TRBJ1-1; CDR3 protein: CATSRDRDTAFF; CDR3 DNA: TGTGCCACCAGCAGAGATAGGGACACAGCTTTCTTT
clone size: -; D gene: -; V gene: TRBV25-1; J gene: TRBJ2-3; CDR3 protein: CASSGPGTDTQYF; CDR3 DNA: TGTGCCAGCAGTGGACCTGGGACGGATACGCAGTATTTT
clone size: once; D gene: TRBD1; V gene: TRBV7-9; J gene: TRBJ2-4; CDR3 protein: CASSDDYRGAKNIQYF; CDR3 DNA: TGTGCCAGCAGCGACGATTACAGGGGAGCCAAAAACATTCAGTACTTC
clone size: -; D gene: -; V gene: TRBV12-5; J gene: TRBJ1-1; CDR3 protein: CASGNRIANTEAFF; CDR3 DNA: TGTGCTAGTGGTAATCGTATCGCGAACACTGAAGCTTTCTTT
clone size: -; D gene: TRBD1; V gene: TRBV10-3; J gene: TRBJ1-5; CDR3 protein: CAISGDRGPQPQHF; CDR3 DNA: TGTGCCATCAGTGGCGACAGGGGCCCTCAGCCCCAGCATTTT
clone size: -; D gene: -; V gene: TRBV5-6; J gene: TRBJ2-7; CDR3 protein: CASSFLPQPYEQYF; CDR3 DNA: TGTGCCAGCAGCTTTCTTCCACAGCCGTACGAGCAGTACTTC
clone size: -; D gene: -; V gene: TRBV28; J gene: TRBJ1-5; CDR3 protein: CASTMGGSSNQPQHF; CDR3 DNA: TGTGCCAGCACCATGGGGGGATCAAGCAATCAGCCCCAGCATTTT
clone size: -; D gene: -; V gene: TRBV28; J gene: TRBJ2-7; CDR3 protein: CASSFAWDYEQYF; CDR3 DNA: TGTGCCAGCAGTTTCGCCTGGGACTACGAGCAGTACTTC
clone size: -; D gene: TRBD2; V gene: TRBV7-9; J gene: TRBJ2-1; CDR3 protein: CASSLGLAGGHNEQFF; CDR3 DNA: TGTGCCAGCAGCTTGGGACTAGCGGGAGGCCACAATGAGCAGTTCTTC
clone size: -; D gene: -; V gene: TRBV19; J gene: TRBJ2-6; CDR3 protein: CASSRVLGGANVLTF; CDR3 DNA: TGTGCCAGTAGTAGAGTCCTAGGAGGGGCCAACGTCCTGACTTTC
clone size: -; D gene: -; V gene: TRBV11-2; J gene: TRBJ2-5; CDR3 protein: CASSLGRETQYF; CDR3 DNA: TGTGCCAGCAGTTTGGGTAGGGAGACCCAGTACTTC
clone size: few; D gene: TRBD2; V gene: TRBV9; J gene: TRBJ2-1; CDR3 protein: CASSVGTSGYNEQFF; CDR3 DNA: TGTGCCAGCAGCGTAGGGACTAGCGGATACAATGAGCAGTTCTTC
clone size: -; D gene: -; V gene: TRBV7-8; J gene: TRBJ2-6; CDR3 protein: CASSLTSSSGANVLTF; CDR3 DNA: TGTGCCAGCAGCTTAACCTCTAGCTCTGGGGCCAACGTCCTGACTTTC
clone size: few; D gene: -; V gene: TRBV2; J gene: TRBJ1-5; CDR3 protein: CASSRWRGFQPQHF; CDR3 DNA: TGTGCCAGCAGCCGGTGGCGGGGATTTCAGCCCCAGCATTTT
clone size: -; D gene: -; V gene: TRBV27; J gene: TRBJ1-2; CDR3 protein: CASKPVQGGPYGYTF; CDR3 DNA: TGTGCCAGCAAACCCGTACAGGGCGGTCCCTATGGCTACACCTTC
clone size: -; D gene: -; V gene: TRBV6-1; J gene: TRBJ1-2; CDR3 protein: CASSGLQGYGYTF; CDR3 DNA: TGTGCCAGCAGTGGATTACAGGGCTATGGCTACACCTTC
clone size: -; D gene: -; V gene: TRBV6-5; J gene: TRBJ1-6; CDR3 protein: CASRFKSIYNSPLHF; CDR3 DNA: TGTGCCAGCAGATTCAAGAGTATCTATAATTCACCCCTCCACTTT
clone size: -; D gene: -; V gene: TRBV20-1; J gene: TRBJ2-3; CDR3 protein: CSARLDTQYF; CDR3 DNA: TGCAGTGCTAGGTTAGATACGCAGTATTTT
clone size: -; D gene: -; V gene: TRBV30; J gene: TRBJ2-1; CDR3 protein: CAWRLGPGNEQFF; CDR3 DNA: TGTGCCTGGAGGTTGGGGCCAGGCAATGAGCAGTTCTTC
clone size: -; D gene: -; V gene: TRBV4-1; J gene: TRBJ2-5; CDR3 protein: CASSPEPRGAAGTQYF; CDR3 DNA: TGCGCCAGCAGCCCCGAACCCCGAGGGGCCGCCGGGACCCAGTACTTC
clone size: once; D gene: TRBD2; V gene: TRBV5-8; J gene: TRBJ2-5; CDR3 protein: CASSFGSFGTSETQYF; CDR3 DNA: TGTGCCAGCAGCTTTGGGTCTTTCGGGACTAGCGAGACCCAGTACTTC
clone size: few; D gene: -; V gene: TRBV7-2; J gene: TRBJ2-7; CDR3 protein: CASSLLQGPYEQYF; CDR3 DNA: TGTGCCAGCAGCTTACTGCAGGGCCCCTACGAGCAGTACTTC
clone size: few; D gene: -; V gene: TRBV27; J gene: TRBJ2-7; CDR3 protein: CASSFNGESYEQYF; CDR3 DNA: TGTGCCAGCAGTTTTAACGGGGAATCCTACGAGCAGTACTTC
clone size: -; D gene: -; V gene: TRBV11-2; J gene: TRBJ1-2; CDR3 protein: CASSLWTEGGYTF; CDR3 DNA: TGTGCCAGCAGCCTCTGGACCGAGGGAGGCTACACCTTC
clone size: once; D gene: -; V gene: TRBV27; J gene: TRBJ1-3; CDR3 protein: CASSPRDSSGNTIYF; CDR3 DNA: TGTGCCAGCAGTCCCCGGGACTCCTCTGGAAACACCATATATTTT
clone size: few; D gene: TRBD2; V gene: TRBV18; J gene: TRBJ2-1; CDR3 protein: CASSPPSGSKDEQFF; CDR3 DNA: TGTGCCAGCTCACCCCCTAGCGGGAGTAAAGATGAGCAGTTCTTC
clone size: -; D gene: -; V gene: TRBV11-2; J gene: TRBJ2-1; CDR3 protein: CASSLGLPTYNEQFF; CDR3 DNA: TGTGCCAGCAGCTTAGGACTACCAACCTACAATGAGCAGTTCTTC
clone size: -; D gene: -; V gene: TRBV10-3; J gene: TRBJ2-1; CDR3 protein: CAISESRDEQFF; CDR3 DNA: TGTGCCATCAGTGAGTCCAGGGATGAGCAGTTCTTC
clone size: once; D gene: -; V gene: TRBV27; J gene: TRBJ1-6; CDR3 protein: CASSVRGLLDSPLHF; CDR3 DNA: TGTGCCAGCAGTGTCCGGGGACTGTTAGATTCACCCCTCCACTTT
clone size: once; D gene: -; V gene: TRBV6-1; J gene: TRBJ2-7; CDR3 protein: CASSEAAGQRYEQYF; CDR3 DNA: TGTGCCAGCAGTGAAGCGGCGGGACAACGCTACGAGCAGTACTTC
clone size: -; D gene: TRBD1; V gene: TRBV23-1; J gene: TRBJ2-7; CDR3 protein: CASSHNRGEQYF; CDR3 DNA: TGCGCCAGCAGTCATAACAGGGGCGAGCAGTACTTC
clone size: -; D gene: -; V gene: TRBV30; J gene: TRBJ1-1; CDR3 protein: CAWSVGGAGTEAFF; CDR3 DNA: TGTGCCTGGAGTGTGGGGGGCGCTGGCACTGAAGCTTTCTTT
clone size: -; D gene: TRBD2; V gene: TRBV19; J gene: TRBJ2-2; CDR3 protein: CASSTRLAGGPGELFF; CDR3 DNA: TGTGCCAGTAGTACCAGACTAGCGGGAGGGCCCGGGGAGCTGTTTTTT
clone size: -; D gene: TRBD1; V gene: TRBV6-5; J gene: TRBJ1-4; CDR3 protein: CASRGTGVGEKLFF; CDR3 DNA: TGTGCCAGCAGGGGGACAGGGGTGGGTGAAAAACTGTTTTTT
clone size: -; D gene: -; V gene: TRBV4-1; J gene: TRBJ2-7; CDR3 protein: CASSQTEGSLSSYEQYF; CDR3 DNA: TGCGCCAGCAGCCAAACCGAGGGTTCCTTAAGCTCCTACGAGCAGTACTTC
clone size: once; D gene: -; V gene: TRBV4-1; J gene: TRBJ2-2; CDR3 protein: CASSQGVPTGELFF; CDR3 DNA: TGCGCCAGCAGCCAAGGGGTTCCTACCGGGGAGCTGTTTTTT
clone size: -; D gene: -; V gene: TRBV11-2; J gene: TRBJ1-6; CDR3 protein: CASSPQLRWVDYNSPLHF; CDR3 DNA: TGTGCCAGCAGCCCGCAACTTAGGTGGGTGGACTATAATTCACCCCTCCACTTT
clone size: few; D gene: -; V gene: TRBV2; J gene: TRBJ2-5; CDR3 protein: CASSDGPKQETQYF; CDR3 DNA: TGTGCCAGCAGTGACGGGCCTAAACAAGAGACCCAGTACTTC
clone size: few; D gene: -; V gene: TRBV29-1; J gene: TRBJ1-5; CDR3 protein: CSVEYGNQPQHF; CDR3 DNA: TGCAGCGTTGAGTACGGAAATCAGCCCCAGCATTTT
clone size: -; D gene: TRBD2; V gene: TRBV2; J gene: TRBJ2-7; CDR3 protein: CASSGVGGGYYEQYF; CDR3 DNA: TGTGCCAGCAGTGGAGTTGGCGGGGGGTACTACGAGCAGTACTTC
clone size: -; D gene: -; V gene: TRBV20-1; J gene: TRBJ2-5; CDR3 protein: CSVTPQETQYF; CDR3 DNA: TGCAGTGTTACGCCCCAAGAGACCCAGTACTTC
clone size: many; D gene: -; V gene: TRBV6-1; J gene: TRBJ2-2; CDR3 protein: CASSVYPGELFF; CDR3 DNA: TGTGCCAGCAGTGTTTACCCCGGGGAGCTGTTTTTT
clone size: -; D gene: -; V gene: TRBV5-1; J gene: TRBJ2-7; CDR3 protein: CASSLDDIVDEQYF; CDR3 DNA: TGCGCCAGCAGCTTGGATGACATTGTCGACGAGCAGTACTTC
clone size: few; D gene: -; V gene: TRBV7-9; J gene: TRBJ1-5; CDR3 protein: CASSLLDQPQHF; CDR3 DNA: TGTGCCAGCAGCTTACTTGATCAGCCCCAGCATTTT
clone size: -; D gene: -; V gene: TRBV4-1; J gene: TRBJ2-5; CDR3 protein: CASSQVQGLGETQYF; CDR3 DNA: TGCGCCAGCAGCCAAGTCCAGGGGCTAGGGGAGACCCAGTACTTC
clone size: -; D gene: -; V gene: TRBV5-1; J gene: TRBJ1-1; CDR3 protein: CASRWGENTEAFF; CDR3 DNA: TGCGCCAGCAGGTGGGGGGAGAACACTGAAGCTTTCTTT
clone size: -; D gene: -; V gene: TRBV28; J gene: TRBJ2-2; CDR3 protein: CASISGPFTGELFF; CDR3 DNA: TGTGCCAGCATCTCGGGGCCCTTCACCGGGGAGCTGTTTTTT
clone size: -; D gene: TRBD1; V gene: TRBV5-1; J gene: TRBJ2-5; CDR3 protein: CASSLSGDRVQETQYF; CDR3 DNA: TGCGCCAGCAGCTTGTCGGGTGACAGGGTCCAAGAGACCCAGTACTTC